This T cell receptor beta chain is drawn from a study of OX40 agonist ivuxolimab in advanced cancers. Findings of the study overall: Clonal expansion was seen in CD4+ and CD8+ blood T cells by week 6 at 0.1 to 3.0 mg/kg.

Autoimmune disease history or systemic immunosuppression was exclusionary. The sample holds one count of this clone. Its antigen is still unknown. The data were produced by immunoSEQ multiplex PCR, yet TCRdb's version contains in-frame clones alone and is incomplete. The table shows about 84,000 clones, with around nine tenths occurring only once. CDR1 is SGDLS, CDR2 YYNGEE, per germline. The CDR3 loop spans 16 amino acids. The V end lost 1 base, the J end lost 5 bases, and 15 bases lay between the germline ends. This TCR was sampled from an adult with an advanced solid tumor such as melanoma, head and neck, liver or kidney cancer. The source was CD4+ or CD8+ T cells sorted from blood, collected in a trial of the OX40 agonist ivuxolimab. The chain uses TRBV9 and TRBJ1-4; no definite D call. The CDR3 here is CASSVRPGLTNEKLFF. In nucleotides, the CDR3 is TGTGCCAGCAGCGTACGTCCCGGACTTACCAATGAAAAACTGTTTTTT.